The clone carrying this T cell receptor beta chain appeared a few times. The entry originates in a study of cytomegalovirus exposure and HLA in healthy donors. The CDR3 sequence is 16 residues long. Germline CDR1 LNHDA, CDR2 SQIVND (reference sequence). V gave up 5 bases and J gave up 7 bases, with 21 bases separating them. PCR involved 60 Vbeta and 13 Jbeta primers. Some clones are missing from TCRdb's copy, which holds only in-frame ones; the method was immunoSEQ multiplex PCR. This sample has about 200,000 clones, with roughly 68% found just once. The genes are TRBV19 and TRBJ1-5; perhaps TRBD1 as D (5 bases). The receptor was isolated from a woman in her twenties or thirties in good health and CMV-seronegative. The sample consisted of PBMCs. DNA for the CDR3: TGTGCCAGTAGTGTCCTGAGTCCGGGGGGTGGCCAGCCCCAGCATTTT. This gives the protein CASSVLSPGGGQPQHF.